This TCR beta chain came from a study of shared clonotypes between healthy human individuals. General study findings and limits: Generation probabilities were higher for clonotypes shared across all four sorted-subset donors than for unshared ones. Large depth notwithstanding, sorted-subset sequencing proved incomplete by rarefaction.

A note on this clone: Its specificity is unknown.

Original data processing: Junction-only sequences without quality scores came from ImmunoSEQ, so filtering differed. Clones were sequenced by immunoSEQ multiplex PCR, and TCRdb holds only the in-frame ones, with some missing. The V and J calls and clone size are taken from that table; D and trimming were inferred from the DNA. Counted here are fewer than 1 million clones, just over 95% occurring once; the ten biggest clones make up roughly 0.23%. The naive CD8 subset, CD45RO-negative cells positively selected for CCR7, excluded terminally differentiated effector memory CD45RA+ cells. The germline V gene encodes CDR1 MGHRA and CDR2 YSYEKL. CDR3 length equals 14 residues. Deletions cut 1 base from V and 6 bases from J, with 10 bases between.

This chain joins TRBV4-1 and TRBJ1-5; D might be TRBD1 (5 bases). The sample comprised naive CD8+ T cells sorted from blood. The sequence came from a man aged 25-45 years in good health. The CDR3 DNA follows: TGCGCCAGCAGCCAAGTATACACAGGTCAGCCCCAGCATTTT. It codes for CASSQVYTGQPQHF.